This T cell receptor beta chain derives from a study of T-cell memory formation after mild COVID-19. Study-wide results and limits: What remained unconfirmed was the SARS-CoV-2 specificity of second-wave clones peaking on day 37. Cross-reactive memory seemingly joined, as some responding clones were found in pre-infection memory.

Details on this clonotype: Its antigen is not identified. Being one base from a much bigger clone, this may be a read error.

Germline V gene data show CDR1 as SGHRS and CDR2 as YFSETQ. This CDR3 is built from 17 residues. The V end lost 6 bases, the J end lost 5 bases, and 27 bases lay between the germline ends. MiXCR, applied by TCRdb to the 5' RACE reads, yields one record per CDR3 protein. In the table there are 150,000 to 200,000 distinct CDR3 sequences, 9.5% to 13% of which are singletons. The rearrangement uses TRBV5-1 and TRBJ2-7; no clear D. The TCR comes from a man between 18 and 29 years old who had mild COVID-19 (a few samples of this study predate the infection). Cell type and time point are not known. The sequenced material came from PBMCs or a T cell subset sorted from them (not recorded which). CDR3 in DNA: TGCGCCAGCATCTTCTCCCCCATGGGCGCCGGCGGCGACGAGCAGTACGTC. Protein: CASIFSPMGAGGDEQYV.